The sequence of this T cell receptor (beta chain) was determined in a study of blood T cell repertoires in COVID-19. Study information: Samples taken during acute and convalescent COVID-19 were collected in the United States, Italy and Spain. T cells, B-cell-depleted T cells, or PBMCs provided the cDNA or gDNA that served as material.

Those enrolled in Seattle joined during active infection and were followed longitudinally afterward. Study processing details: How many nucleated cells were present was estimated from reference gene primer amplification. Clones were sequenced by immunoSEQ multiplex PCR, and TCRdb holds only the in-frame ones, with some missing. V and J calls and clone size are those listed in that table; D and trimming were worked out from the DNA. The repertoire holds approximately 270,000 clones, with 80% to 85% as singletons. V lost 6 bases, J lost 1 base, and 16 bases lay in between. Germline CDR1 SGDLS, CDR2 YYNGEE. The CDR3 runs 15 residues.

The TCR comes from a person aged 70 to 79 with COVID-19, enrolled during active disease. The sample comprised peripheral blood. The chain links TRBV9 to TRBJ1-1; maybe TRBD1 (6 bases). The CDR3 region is CASTPSTGRNTEAFF. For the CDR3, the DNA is TGTGCCAGCACCCCCTCGACAGGACGGAACACTGAAGCTTTCTTT.